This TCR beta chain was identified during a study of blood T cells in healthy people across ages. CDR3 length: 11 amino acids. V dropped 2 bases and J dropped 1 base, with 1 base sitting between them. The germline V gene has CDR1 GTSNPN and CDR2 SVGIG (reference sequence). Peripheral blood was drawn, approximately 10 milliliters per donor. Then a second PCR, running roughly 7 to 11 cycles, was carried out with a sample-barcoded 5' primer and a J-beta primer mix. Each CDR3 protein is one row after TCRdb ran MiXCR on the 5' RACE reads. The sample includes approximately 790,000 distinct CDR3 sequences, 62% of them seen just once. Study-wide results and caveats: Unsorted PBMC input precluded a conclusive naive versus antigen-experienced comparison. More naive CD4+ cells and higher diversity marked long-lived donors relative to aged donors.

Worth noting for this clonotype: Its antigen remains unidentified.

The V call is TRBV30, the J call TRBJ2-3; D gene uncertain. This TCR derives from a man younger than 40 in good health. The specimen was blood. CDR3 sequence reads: CAWSRTDTQYF. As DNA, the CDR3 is TGTGCCTGGAGTCGCACAGATACGCAGTATTTT. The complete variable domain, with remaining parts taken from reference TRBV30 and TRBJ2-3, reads SQTIHQWPATLVQPVGSPLSLECTVEGTSNPNLYWYRQAAGRGLQLLFYSVGIGQISSEVPQNLSASRPQDRQFILSSKKLLLSDSGFYLCAWSRTDTQYFGPGTRLTVL.